This T cell receptor (beta chain) was documented in a study of CD8 T cells in ankylosing spondylitis. TCRdb independently ran MiXCR on the 5' RACE reads; one entry per CDR3 protein. The sample lists some 140,000 distinct CDR3 sequences; about 7% were seen once. CDR3 size: 12 residues. V was cut by 5 bases and J by 2 bases, with 7 bases left in between. Germline CDR1 is SGDLS and CDR2 is YYNGEE. This clonotype showed up many times. The antigen remains undetermined. Findings of the study overall: Disease-linked clones were reportedly significantly enriched in matched ankylosing spondylitis synovial fluid.

This sequence originates from a female donor with ankylosing spondylitis or in good health (not recorded which). Sequenced sample: blood, either unsorted or a sorted T cell fraction (not recorded which). The genes are TRBV9 and TRBJ1-2; D call uncertain. The CDR3 sequence: CASSTRNYGYTF. As DNA, the CDR3 is TGTGCCAGCAGTACCAGGAACTATGGCTACACCTTC.